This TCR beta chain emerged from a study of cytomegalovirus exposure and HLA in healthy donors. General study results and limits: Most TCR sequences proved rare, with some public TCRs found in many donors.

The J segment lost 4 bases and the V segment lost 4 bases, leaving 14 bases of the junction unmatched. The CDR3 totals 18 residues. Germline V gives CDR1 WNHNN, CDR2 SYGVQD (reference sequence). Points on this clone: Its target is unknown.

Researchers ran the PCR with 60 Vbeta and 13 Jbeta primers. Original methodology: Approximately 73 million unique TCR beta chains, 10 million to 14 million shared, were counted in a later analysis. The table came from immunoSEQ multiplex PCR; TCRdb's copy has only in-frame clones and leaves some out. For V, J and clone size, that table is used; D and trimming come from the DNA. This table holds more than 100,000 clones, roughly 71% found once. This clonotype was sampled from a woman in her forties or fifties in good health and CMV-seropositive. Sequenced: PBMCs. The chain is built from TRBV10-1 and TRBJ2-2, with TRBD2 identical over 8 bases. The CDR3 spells CASSGKRGYKHGTGELFF. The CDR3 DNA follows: TGCGCCAGCAGTGGAAAGCGGGGGTACAAACACGGCACCGGGGAGCTGTTTTTT.